Sequencing of this TCR beta chain was carried out in a study of cytomegalovirus exposure and HLA in healthy donors. Study-level background: Of 398 genotyped donors, 70% to 85% clustered with self-reported Caucasian donors.

For this clone: What it binds is not known.

The germline V gene encodes CDR1 MNHNS and CDR2 SASEGT. The V segment lost 1 base and the J segment 1 base; nucleotides outside the gene matches: 0. This CDR3 comprises 14 residues. 13 Jbeta primers and 60 Vbeta primers were used for the PCR. Sequencing was performed with immunoSEQ multiplex PCR; in TCRdb, only in-frame clones are kept and a portion is missing. The sample carries some 170,000 clones, under 80% recorded once. Overall study findings and caveats: Later analysis suggested links between common viral pathogens and several top significant clusters. Among TCR beta chains, those listed as cytomegalovirus-associated numbered fewer than 200. Later analysis associated a missense DCLRE1C variant with TCR beta V- and J-gene trimming.

This TCR came from a man aged 40-49 years in good health and CMV-seronegative. The sequenced sample was PBMCs. V and J are TRBV6-1 and TRBJ1-1; 7 nucleotides align to TRBD1. CDR3 nucleotides: TGTGCCAGCAGTGAAGGGACAGGGAACACTGAAGCTTTCTTT. Translation: CASSEGTGNTEAFF.